Each of the 4 T cell receptor beta chains below was sequenced from the same sample in a study of beta chain features in type 1 diabetes. As every portion of the isolated RNA was reverse transcribed, the sequencing read expressed TCRB transcripts. Sequencing used immunoSEQ multiplex PCR; TCRdb keeps in-frame clones, though not all of them. This sample has 140,000 or so clones, with roughly a tenth found just once. The sample taken for sequencing was naive CD4+ T cells from blood. The origin of the receptors is a man in his late teens or twenties in good health.

This clone was observed many times. The CDR3, as DNA: TGTGCCTGGAGTACAGGGAACGAGCAGTACTTC. It codes for CAWSTGNEQYF. The chain recombines TRBV30 with TRBJ2-7; D might be TRBD1 (6 bases). The CDR3 spans 11 residues. Per the germline V gene, CDR1 is GTSNPN and CDR2 is SVGIG (reference sequence). Trimming took off 2 bases at V and 5 bases at J, with 7 bases between the two ends.

The J gene is TRBJ2-7, the V gene TRBV7-2; 8 bases map to TRBD1. Losses at the gene ends were 4 bases for V and 0 bases for J; bases not matched to a gene: 5. The CDR3 spans 15 residues. The germline CDR1 and CDR2 sequences are SGHTA and FQGNSA. In nucleotides, the CDR3 is TGTGCCAGCAGCTCTGGACAGGGCAACTCCTACGAGCAGTACTTC. Translated: CASSSGQGNSYEQYF.

A few counts support this clone. The V gene is TRBV2, the J gene TRBJ2-3; 9 bases match TRBD2. This CDR3 spans 15 amino acids. After removal of 2 bases from V and 8 bases from J, the junction contained 8 bases not matched to a gene. Germline assignment: CDR1 SNHLY and CDR2 FYNNEI. CDR3 nucleotides: TGTGCCAGCAGTGAAAAGGCGGGGGGGCCGGCTACGCAGTATTTT. Translated: CASSEKAGGPATQYF.

This clone came up a few times. The gene calls are TRBV11-2 and TRBJ2-3; 9 bases map to TRBD2. Germline loops: CDR1 SGHAT, CDR2 FQNNGV. CDR3 length equals 14 residues. Trimming cost V 7 bases and J 6 bases; bases outside gene matches: 8. The CDR3 here is CASTAASGDDTQYF. Here the CDR3 DNA reads TGTGCCAGCACCGCGGCTAGCGGGGATGATACGCAGTATTTT.